This T cell receptor (beta chain) appears in the sequencing data of a study of blood T cell repertoires in COVID-19. The assay was immunoSEQ multiplex PCR, and TCRdb's table has in-frame clones only and misses some. The sample shows 140,000 to 150,000 clones, approximately 84% of them seen only once. This CDR3 has 17 residues. Germline CDR1 reads SGHTA; CDR2 reads FQGNSA. V was clipped by 2 bases and J by 2 bases, with 18 bases between them. Sequenced material: peripheral blood. The clonotype comes from a woman aged 60 to 75 with acute or convalescent COVID-19. The genes are TRBV7-2 and TRBJ2-5; maybe TRBD1 (7 bases). The CDR3 bases are TGTGCCAGCAGCTTATATAGTGGGGGGACAGTACAAGAGACCCAGTACTTC. This codes for CASSLYSGGTVQETQYF. The variable domain in full, completed from reference TRBV7-2 and TRBJ2-5, reads GAGVSQSPSNKVTEKGKDVELRCDPISGHTALYWYRQSLGQGLEFLIYFQGNSAPDKSGLPSDRFSAERTGGSVSTLTIQRTQQEDSAVYLCASSLYSGGTVQETQYFGPGTRLLVL.